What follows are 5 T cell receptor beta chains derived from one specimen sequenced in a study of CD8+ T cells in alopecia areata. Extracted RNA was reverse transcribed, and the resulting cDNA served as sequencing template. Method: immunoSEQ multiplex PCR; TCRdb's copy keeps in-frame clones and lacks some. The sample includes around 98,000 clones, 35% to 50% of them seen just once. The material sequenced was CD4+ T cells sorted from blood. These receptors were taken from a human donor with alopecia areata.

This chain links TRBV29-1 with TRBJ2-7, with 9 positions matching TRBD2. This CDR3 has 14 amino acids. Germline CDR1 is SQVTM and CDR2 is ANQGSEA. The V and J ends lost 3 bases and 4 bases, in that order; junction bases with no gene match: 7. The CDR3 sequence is CSVDTAGGGYEQYF. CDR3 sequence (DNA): TGCAGCGTTGACACAGCGGGGGGCGGATACGAGCAGTACTTC.

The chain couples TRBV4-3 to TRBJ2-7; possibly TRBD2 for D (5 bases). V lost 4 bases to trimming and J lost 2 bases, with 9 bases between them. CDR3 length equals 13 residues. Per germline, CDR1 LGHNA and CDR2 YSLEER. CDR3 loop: CASSLEVAYEQYF. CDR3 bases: TGCGCCAGCAGCCTGGAGGTTGCCTACGAGCAGTACTTC.

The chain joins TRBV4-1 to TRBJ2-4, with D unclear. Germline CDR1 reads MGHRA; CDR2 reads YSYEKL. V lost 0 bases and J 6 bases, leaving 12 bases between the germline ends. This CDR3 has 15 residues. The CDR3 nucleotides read TGCGCCAGCAGCCAAGAGGGGTCAGCCTCAAACATTCAGTACTTC. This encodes CASSQEGSASNIQYF.

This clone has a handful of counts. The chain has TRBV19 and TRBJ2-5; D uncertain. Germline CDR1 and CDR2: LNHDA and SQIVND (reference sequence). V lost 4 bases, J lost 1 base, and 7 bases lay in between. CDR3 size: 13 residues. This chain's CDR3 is CASSRAFQETQYF. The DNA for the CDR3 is TGTGCCAGTAGTAGGGCATTCCAAGAGACCCAGTACTTC.

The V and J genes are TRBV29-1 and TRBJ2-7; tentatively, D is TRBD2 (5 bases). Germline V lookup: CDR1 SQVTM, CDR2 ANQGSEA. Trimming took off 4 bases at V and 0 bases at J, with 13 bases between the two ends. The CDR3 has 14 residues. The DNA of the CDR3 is TGCAGCGTTGTTTTTTCCGCGGGCTCCTACGAGCAGTACTTC. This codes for CSVVFSAGSYEQYF.